Sequencing of this T cell receptor beta chain was carried out in a study of blood T cell repertoires in COVID-19. In the study overall: Some COVID-19 samples were acute and others convalescent; all came from the United States, Italy and Spain. From T cells, B-cell-depleted T cells, or PBMCs came the material, which was cDNA or gDNA.

This CDR3 is 14 amino acids long. The germline CDR1 and CDR2 sequences are SNHLY and FYNNEI. V lost 3 bases and J lost 4, with 12 bases in between. Study processing details: Estimation of nucleated cell counts relied on the amplification of reference gene primers. Some clones are missing from TCRdb's copy, which holds only in-frame ones; the method was immunoSEQ multiplex PCR. The V and J calls and the clone size are those of that table, but D and trimming were determined from the DNA. The profile shows 200,000 to 250,000 clones, roughly 87% of them singletons. Sequenced: peripheral blood. The V call is TRBV2, the J call TRBJ1-2; the D is unclear. This sequence was found in a man aged 18 to 30 with active or convalescent COVID-19. The chain's CDR3 is CASSDHQIGYGYTF. The CDR3 DNA reads as TGTGCCAGCAGTGATCACCAAATCGGCTATGGCTACACCTTC. The full variable domain, completed using reference TRBV2 and TRBJ1-2, is EPEVTQTPSHQVTQMGQEVILRCVPISNHLYFYWYRQILGQKVEFLVSFYNNEISEKSEIFDDQFSVERPDGSNFTLKIRSTKLEDSAMYFCASSDHQIGYGYTFGSGTRLTVV.